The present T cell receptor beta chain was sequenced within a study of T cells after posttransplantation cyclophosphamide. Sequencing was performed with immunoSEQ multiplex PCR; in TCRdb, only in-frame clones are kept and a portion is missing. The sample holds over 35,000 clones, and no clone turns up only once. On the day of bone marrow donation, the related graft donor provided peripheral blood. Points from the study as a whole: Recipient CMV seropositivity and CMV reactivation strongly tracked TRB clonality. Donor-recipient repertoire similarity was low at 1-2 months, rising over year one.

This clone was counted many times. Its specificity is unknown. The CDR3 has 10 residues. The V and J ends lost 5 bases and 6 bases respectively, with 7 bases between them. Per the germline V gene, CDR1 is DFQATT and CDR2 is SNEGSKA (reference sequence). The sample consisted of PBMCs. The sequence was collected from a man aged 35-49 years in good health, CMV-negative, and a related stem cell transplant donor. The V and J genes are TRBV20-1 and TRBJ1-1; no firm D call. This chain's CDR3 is CSAVWPEAFF. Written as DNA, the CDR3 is TGCAGTGCTGTCTGGCCTGAAGCTTTCTTT.